One sample yielded the 7 T cell receptor delta chains listed below, sequenced in a study of DNA immune sequencing with unique molecular identifiers (TCRdb year 2020). Library preparation was by multiplex PCR. The instrument was an Illumina MiniSeq. A 32-plex assay amplified the genomic DNA, with primers for all 8 TRDV and 4 TRDJ genes spanning the CDR3. A 12-nucleotide UMI was introduced during around 3 barcoding PCR cycles, after which a second PCR was performed with Illumina adapter primers. TCRdb reprocessed the public data with the CATT caller; entries with the same nucleotide sequence were combined afterwards. The sample yields about 1,500 delta-chain clones; 9.5% to 15% were counted once. The ten largest clones capture approximately 50% of the sample. Sequencing was performed on gamma-delta T cells enriched from blood buffy coat, or unenriched PBMCs (not recorded which). Receptors originate from a human donor in good health.

This clone turned up a few times. The likely explanation is a read error, given a far larger clone one base away. Other DNA sequences in this sample translate to the same CDR3. The chain recombines TRDV2 with TRDJ2, with TRDD3 matching 12 bases. Germline trimming cut 1 base from V and 6 bases from J; bases unmatched to any gene: 17. Germline V gives CDR1 GEAIGNYY, CDR2 EKD. The CDR3 totals 20 residues. The CDR3 spells CACDTVVLGDTPTGSAQLFF. DNA of the CDR3: TGTGCCTGTGACACTGTCGTACTGGGGGATACCCCAACCGGTTCAGCACAACTCTTCTTT.

As for this clone: The protein held in TCRdb is that of a much larger clone and does not match this DNA's translation at residue 8, likely because of a read error; the protein shown is translated from the DNA. The chain couples TRDV2 to TRDJ3, with D possibly matching TRDD3 (6 bases). The CDR3 loop spans 20 amino acids. CDR1 GEAIGNYY and CDR2 EKD come from the germline V gene. V dropped 3 bases and J dropped 0 bases, with 20 bases sitting between them. The CDR3 DNA reads as TGTGCCTGTGACCGGTACTGGGCATCGGATAGCTCCTGGGACACCCGACAGATGTTTTTC. Translating it yields CACDRYWASDSSWDTRQMFF.

The chain uses TRDV1 and TRDJ1, with 10 bases aligning to TRDD3. The J gene, left out of TCRdb, was set here by checking the DNA against germline. CDR3 length: 19 residues. Trimming took 3 bases from V and 0 from J; bases not matched to a gene: 13. Germline CDR1 and CDR2: TSWWSYY and QGS. The CDR3 DNA sequence: TGTGCTCTTGGGGACCTTTCCTGGAACTGGGGGATGTACACCGATAAACTCATCTTT. It codes for CALGDLSWNWGMYTDKLIF.

This clone is large (0.1 to 1%) within its sample. The same CDR3 arises from other DNA sequences in this sample as well. V is TRDV1 and J is TRDJ1; 12 bases agree with TRDD3. Here the J gene came from matching the DNA to germline, since TCRdb omits it. J lost 2 bases, V lost 4 bases, and 29 bases had no gene match. Germline V lookup: CDR1 TSWWSYY, CDR2 QGS. The CDR3 has 24 amino acids. The CDR3 loop reads CALGGYLSSFTRTWGIRRTDKLIF. The DNA of the CDR3 is TGTGCTCTTGGGGGCTATCTCTCTTCCTTTACGCGTACCTGGGGGATACGGAGGACCGATAAACTCATCTTT.

Concerning this clone itself: This DNA's translation differs at residue 13 from TCRdb's protein, which comes from a much larger clone; a read error is likely, and the protein shown is translated from the DNA. This chain joins TRDV2 and TRDJ1, with 7 bases fitting TRDD3. CDR1 and CDR2 (germline): GEAIGNYY, EKD. The CDR3 is 15 residues long. Here the CDR3 reads CACDLLGTDTDKHIF. The CDR3 bases are TGTGCCTGTGACCTACTGGGGACAGACACCGATAAACACATCTTT.

This clone was counted a few times. Translating this DNA gives a protein that differs at residue 4 from the TCRdb one, which belongs to a much larger clone; a read error is likely, and the protein shown is this translation. This chain's CDR3 is CACYTLGTTNGSWDTRQMFF. CDR3 nucleotide sequence: TGTGCCTGTTACACCTTGGGGACCACGAACGGCTCCTGGGACACCCGACAGATGTTTTTC. The chain recombines TRDV2 with TRDJ3; possibly TRDD3 for D (5 bases). Looked up from germline, CDR1 is GEAIGNYY and CDR2 is EKD. The CDR3 is 20 amino acids.

In regard to this clone: The amino acid sequence in TCRdb belongs to a much larger clone and departs from this DNA's translation at residue 10, likely a sequencing read error; the sequence shown is translated from the DNA. This rearrangement joins TRDV2 to TRDJ1; 7 bases align to TRDD3. No J gene was available from TCRdb, and it was assigned here by a germline match of the DNA. The CDR3 has 19 amino acids. CDR1 GEAIGNYY and CDR2 EKD come from the germline V gene. V was pared by 0 bases and J by 0 bases, with 15 bases of the junction left unmatched. CDR3 protein: CACDTILGTTGRYTDKLIF. In DNA, the CDR3 is TGTGCCTGTGACACCATACTGGGGACTACCGGGAGGTACACCGATAAACTCATCTTT.